The rows below give T cell receptor beta chains drawn from one sample of a study of post-analysis software for immune sequencing data. TCRdb reprocessed the PCR reads with MiXCR, giving one entry per CDR3 protein. The data hold approximately 460,000 distinct CDR3 sequences, with 40% to 55% observed a single time. Sequences were obtained from blood. The receptor set was obtained from a girl aged 5 to 17 with multiple sclerosis. Each CDR3 is given with its conserved first and last residue. D genes are given only for firm matches. The size of a clone is reported for some rows only, either as once, few or many, or as a class for expanded clones.

clone_size	v_call	d_call	j_call	cdr3_aa	cdr3_nt
.	TRBV25-1	.	TRBJ2-3	CAIGTDSTDTQYF	TGTGCCATCGGCACGGACAGCACAGATACGCAGTATTTT
few	TRBV20-1	TRBD1	TRBJ1-6	CSARIGTANSPLHF	TGCAGTGCTAGGATCGGGACAGCTAATTCACCCCTCCACTTT
.	TRBV12-3/TRBV12-4	TRBD1	TRBJ1-2	CASSSSDRVIFNYGYTF	TGTGCCAGCAGTTCGTCGGACAGGGTGATTTTTAACTATGGCTACACCTTC
.	TRBV12-3/TRBV12-4	.	TRBJ2-6	CASRASGANALTF	TGTGCCAGCAGGGCGTCTGGGGCCAACGCCCTGACTTTC
.	TRBV7-2	TRBD2	TRBJ2-1	CASSPGLEYEQFF	TGTGCCAGCAGCCCGGGACTAGAGTATGAGCAGTTCTTC
.	TRBV20-1	TRBD2	TRBJ2-1	CSARPTSGNYNEQFF	TGCAGTGCTAGGCCCACTAGCGGGAACTACAATGAGCAGTTCTTC
few	TRBV5-4	TRBD2	TRBJ2-5	CASSLEREPETQYF	TGTGCCAGCAGCTTGGAGCGGGAGCCAGAGACCCAGTACTTC
few	TRBV20-1	.	TRBJ1-1	CSARVRANTEAFF	TGCAGTGCTAGGGTCAGAGCGAACACTGAAGCTTTCTTT
.	TRBV28	TRBD2	TRBJ2-3	CASRISGSTDTQYF	TGTGCCAGCAGAATTAGCGGGAGCACAGATACGCAGTATTTT
.	TRBV12-3/TRBV12-4	.	TRBJ2-5	CASSFGTGIQETQDF	.
few	TRBV20-1	.	TRBJ2-3	CSAPQDTQYF	TGCAGTGCCCCCCAGGATACGCAGTATTTT
few	TRBV7-9	.	TRBJ1-5	CASSPELNQPQHF	TGTGCCAGCAGCCCCGAACTTAATCAGCCCCAGCATTTT
.	TRBV3-1	TRBD2	TRBJ2-1	CASSPRASGNNEQFF	TGTGCCAGCAGCCCTCGGGCTAGCGGGAACAATGAGCAGTTCTTC
.	TRBV5-1	.	TRBJ2-1	CASSLEGDPYNEQFF	TGCGCCAGCAGCTTGGAAGGGGACCCTTACAATGAGCAGTTCTTC
.	TRBV29-1	.	TRBJ1-2	CSASYSPANYGYTF	TGCAGCGCCTCATACAGTCCAGCTAACTATGGCTACACCTTC
many	TRBV29-1	.	TRBJ2-5	CSVAGEGETQYF	TGCAGCGTTGCGGGAGAGGGAGAGACCCAGTACTTC
few	TRBV2	TRBD2	TRBJ2-3	CASSEGLAGPTDTQYF	TGTGCCAGCAGTGAGGGGTTAGCGGGACCCACAGATACGCAGTATTTT
many	TRBV7-7	TRBD1	TRBJ2-7	CASSFGQGAAYEQYF	TGTGCTAGCAGCTTTGGACAGGGGGCCGCCTACGAGCAGTACTTC
few	TRBV29-1	TRBD1	TRBJ2-1	CSVEVTQGNEQFF	TGCAGCGTTGAAGTGACACAGGGGAATGAGCAGTTCTTC
.	TRBV2	.	TRBJ2-5	CASRIAAETQYF	TGTGCCAGCAGAATCGCGGCAGAGACCCAGTACTTC
.	TRBV9	TRBD2	TRBJ2-7	CASSVGGGSLYEQYF	TGTGCCAGCAGCGTAGGGGGCGGGAGTTTATACGAGCAGTACTTC
few	TRBV12-3/TRBV12-4	TRBD2	TRBJ2-5	CASTLGGEGETQYF	TGTGCCAGCACCTTGGGGGGGGAAGGGGAGACCCAGTACTTC
.	TRBV4-1	TRBD1	TRBJ2-6	CASSHHRGQGTYSGANVLTF	TGCGCCAGCAGCCACCACCGCGGACAGGGAACTTACTCTGGGGCCAACGTCCTGACTTTC
few	TRBV21-1	.	TRBJ2-1	CASSKEFAGGYYNEQFF	TGTGCCAGCAGCAAAGAATTTGCAGGGGGTTACTACAATGAGCAGTTCTTC
.	TRBV20-1	.	TRBJ2-1	CSARDHGAASYNEQFF	TGCAGTGCTAGAGATCACGGTGCGGCGTCCTACAATGAGCAGTTCTTC
once	TRBV6-5	.	TRBJ1-2	CASSLPGGQGDGYTF	TGTGCCAGCAGTTTACCCGGAGGCCAGGGTGATGGCTACACCTTC
few	TRBV20-1	.	TRBJ2-5	CSASSFRAAGPQETQYF	TGCAGTGCTAGCTCTTTTCGGGCGGCGGGGCCGCAAGAGACCCAGTACTTC
few	TRBV10-3	TRBD2	TRBJ2-5	CAISDGREGQETQYF	TGTGCCATCAGTGACGGGCGGGAGGGCCAAGAGACCCAGTACTTC
.	TRBV6-1	.	TRBJ1-2	CASSGVGNYGYTF	TGTGCCAGCAGTGGAGTGGGGAACTATGGCTACACCTTC